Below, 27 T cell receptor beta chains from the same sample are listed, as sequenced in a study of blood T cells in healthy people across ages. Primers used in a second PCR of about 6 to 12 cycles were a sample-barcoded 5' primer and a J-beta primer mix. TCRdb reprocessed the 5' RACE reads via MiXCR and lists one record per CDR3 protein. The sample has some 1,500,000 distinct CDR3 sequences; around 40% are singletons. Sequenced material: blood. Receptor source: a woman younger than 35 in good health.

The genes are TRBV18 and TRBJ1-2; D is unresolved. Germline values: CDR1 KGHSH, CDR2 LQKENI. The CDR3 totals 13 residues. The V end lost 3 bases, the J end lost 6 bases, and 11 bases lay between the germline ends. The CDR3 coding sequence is TGTGCCAGCTCACCTCGGCAGGTGGATGGCTACACCTTC. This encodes CASSPRQVDGYTF.

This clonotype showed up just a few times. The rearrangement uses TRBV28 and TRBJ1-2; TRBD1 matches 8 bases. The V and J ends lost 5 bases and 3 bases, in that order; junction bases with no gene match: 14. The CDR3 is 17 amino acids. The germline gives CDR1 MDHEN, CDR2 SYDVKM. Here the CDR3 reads CASSPPLRQGLYYGYTF. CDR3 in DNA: TGTGCCAGCAGTCCCCCCCTCAGACAGGGGCTTTACTATGGCTACACCTTC.

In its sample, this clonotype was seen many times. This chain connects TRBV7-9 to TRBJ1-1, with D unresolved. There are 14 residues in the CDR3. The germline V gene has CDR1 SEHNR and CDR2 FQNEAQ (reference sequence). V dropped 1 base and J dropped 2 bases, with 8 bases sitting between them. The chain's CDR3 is CASSLVVGNTEAFF. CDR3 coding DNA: TGTGCCAGCAGCTTAGTAGTCGGAAACACTGAAGCTTTCTTT.

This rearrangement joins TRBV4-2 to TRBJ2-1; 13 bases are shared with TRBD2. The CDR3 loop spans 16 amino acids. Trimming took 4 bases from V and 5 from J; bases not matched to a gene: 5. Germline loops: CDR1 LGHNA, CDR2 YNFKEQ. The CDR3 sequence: CASSRKGTSGNNEQFF. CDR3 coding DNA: TGTGCCAGCAGCCGAAAGGGGACTAGCGGGAACAATGAGCAGTTCTTC.

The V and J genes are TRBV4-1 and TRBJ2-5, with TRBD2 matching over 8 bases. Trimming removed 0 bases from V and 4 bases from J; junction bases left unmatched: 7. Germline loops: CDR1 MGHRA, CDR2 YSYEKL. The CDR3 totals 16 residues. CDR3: CASSQDLPSGLETQYF. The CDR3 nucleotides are TGCGCCAGCAGCCAAGATCTCCCTAGCGGGTTAGAGACCCAGTACTTC.

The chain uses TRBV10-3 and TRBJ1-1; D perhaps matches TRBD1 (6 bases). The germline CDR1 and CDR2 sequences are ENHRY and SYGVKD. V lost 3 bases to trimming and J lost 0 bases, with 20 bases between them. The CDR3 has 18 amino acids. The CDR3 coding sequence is TGTGCCATCAGTGATCGGCGAGGTCGGGACATCATGAACACTGAAGCTTTCTTT. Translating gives CAISDRRGRDIMNTEAFF.

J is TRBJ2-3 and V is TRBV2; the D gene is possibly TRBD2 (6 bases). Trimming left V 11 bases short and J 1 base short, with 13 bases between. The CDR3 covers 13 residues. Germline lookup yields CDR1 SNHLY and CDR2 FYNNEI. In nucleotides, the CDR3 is TGTGCCTCCCGGGACTTCCGCACAGATACGCAGTATTTT. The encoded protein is CASRDFRTDTQYF.

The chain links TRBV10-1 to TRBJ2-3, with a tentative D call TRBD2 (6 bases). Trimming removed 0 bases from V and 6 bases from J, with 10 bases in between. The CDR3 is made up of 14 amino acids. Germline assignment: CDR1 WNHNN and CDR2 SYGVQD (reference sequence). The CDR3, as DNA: TGCGCCAGCAGTGAGTCGGGAGGCCGGGATACGCAGTATTTT. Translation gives CASSESGGRDTQYF.

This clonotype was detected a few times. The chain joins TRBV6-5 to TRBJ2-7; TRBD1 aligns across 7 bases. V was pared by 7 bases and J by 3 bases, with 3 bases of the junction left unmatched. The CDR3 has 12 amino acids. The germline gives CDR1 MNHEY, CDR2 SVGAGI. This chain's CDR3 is CASTDRVYEQYF. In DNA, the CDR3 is TGTGCCAGCACCGACAGGGTCTACGAGCAGTACTTC.

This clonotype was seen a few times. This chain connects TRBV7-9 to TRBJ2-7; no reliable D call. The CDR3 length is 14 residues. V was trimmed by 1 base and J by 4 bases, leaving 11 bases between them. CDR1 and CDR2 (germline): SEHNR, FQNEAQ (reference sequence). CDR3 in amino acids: CASSLGPPGYEQYF. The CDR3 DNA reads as TGTGCCAGCAGCTTAGGCCCACCCGGTTACGAGCAGTACTTC.

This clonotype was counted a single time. CDR3 region: CASSPELGPYGYTF. As DNA, the CDR3 is TGTGCCAGCAGCCCTGAATTAGGGCCTTATGGCTACACCTTC. The chain recombines TRBV9 with TRBJ1-2; D is undetermined. V was pared by 4 bases and J by 5 bases, with 15 bases between. Germline CDR1 is SGDLS and CDR2 is YYNGEE. The CDR3 extends over 14 amino acids.

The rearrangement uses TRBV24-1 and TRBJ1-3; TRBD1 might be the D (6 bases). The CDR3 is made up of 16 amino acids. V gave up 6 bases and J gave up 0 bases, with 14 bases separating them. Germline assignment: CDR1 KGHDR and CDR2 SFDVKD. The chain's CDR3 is CATSFPTGPSGNTIYF. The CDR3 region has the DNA TGTGCCACCAGTTTTCCGACAGGACCCTCTGGAAACACCATATATTTT.

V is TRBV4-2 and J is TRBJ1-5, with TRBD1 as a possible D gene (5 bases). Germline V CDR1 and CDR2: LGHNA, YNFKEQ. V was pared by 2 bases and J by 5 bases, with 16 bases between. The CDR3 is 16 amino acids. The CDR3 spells CASSQTTGRRHQPQHF. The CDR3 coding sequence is TGTGCCAGCAGCCAAACTACGGGACGGCGCCATCAGCCCCAGCATTTT.

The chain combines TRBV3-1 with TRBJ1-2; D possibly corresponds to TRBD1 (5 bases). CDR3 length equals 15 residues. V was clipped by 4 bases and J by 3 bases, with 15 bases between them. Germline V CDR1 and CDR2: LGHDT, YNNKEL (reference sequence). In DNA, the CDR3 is TGTGCCAGCAGCCTGACGGAGAGGGACTACTATGGCTACACCTTC. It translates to CASSLTERDYYGYTF. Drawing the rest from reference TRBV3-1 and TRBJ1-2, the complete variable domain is DTAVSQTPKYLVTQMGNDKSIKCEQNLGHDTMYWYKQDSKKFLKIMFSYNNKELIINETVPNRFSPKSPDKAHLNLHINSLELGDSAVYFCASSLTERDYYGYTFGSGTRLTVV.

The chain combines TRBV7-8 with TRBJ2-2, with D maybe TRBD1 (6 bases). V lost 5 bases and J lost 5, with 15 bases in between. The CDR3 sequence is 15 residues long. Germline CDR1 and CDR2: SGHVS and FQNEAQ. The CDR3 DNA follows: TGTGCCAGCAGCCCGAGGGACACGACGACCGGGGAGCTGTTTTTT. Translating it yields CASSPRDTTTGELFF.

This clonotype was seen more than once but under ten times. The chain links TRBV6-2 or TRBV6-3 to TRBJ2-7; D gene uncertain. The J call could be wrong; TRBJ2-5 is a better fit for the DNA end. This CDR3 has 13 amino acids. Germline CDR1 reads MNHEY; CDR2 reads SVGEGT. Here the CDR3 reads CASRMDYLETQYF. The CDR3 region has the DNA TGTGCCAGCCGAATGGATTACTTGGAGACCCAGTACTTC.

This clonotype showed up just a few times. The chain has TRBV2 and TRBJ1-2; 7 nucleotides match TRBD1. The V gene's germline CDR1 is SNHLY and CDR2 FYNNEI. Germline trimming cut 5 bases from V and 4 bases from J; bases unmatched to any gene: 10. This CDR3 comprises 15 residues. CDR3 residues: CASSYLSQGIYGYTF. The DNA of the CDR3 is TGTGCCAGCAGTTACTTGTCACAGGGGATCTATGGCTACACCTTC.

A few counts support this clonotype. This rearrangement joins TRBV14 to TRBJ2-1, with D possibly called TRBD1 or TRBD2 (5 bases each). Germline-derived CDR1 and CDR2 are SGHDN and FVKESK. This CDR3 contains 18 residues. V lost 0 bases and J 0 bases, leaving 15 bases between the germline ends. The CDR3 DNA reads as TGTGCCAGCAGCCAAGAAGCTGCATGGGGGTACTCCTACAATGAGCAGTTCTTC. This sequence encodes CASSQEAAWGYSYNEQFF.

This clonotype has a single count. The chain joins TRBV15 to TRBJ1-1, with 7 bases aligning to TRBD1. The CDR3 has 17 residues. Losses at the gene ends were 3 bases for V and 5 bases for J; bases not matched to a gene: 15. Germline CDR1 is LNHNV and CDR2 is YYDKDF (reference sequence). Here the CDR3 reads CATSSPMGAGGGTEAFF. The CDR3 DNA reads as TGTGCCACCAGCAGCCCAATGGGAGCAGGGGGGGGTACTGAAGCTTTCTTT.

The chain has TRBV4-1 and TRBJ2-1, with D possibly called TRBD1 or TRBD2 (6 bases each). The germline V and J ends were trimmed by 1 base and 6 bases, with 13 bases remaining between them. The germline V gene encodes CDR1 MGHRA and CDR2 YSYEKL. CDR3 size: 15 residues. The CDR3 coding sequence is TGCGCCAGCAGCCAAGGGACAGCGGGTGTCAATGAGCAGTTCTTC. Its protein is CASSQGTAGVNEQFF.

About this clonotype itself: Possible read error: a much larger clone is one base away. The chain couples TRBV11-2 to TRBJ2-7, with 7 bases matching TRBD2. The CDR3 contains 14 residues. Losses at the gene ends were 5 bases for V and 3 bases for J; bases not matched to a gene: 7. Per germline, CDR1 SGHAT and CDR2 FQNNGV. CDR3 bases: TGTGCCAGCAGCCCGGGACTAACCTGCTACGAGCAGTACTTC. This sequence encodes CASSPGLTCYEQYF.

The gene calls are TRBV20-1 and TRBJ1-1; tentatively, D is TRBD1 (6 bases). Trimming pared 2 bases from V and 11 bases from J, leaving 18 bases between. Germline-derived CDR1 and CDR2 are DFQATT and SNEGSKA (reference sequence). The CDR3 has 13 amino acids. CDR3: CSARSPGHSTAFF. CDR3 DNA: TGCAGTGCTAGATCACCGGGACACTCGACGGCTTTCTTT.

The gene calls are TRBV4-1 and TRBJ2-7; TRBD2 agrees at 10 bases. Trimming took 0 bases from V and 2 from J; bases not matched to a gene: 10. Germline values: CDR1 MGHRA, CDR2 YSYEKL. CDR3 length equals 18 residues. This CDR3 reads CASSQDLELAGSAYEQYF. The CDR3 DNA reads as TGCGCCAGCAGCCAAGATCTCGAACTAGCGGGGAGTGCCTACGAGCAGTACTTC.

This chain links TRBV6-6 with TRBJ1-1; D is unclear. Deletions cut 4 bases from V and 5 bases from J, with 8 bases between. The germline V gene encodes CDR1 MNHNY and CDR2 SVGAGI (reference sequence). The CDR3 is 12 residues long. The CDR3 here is CASSSLPTEAFF. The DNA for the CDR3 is TGTGCCAGCAGTTCCCTTCCTACTGAAGCTTTCTTT.

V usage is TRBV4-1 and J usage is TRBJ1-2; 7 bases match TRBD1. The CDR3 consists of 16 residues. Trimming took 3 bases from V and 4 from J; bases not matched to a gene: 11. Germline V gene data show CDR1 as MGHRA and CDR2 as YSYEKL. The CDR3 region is CASSQGDRGALYGYTF. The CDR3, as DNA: TGCGCCAGCAGCCAGGGGGACAGAGGGGCCCTCTATGGCTACACCTTC.

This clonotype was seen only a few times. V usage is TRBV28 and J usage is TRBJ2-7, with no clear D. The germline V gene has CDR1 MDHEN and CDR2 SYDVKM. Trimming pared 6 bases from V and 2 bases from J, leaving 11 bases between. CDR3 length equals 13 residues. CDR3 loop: CASSGRAPYEQYF. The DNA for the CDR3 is TGTGCCAGCAGCGGTCGGGCCCCCTACGAGCAGTACTTC.

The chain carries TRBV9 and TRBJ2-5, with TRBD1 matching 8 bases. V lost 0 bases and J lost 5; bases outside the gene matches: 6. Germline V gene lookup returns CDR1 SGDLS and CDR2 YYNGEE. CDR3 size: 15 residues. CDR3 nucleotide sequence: TGTGCCAGCAGCGTAGTAACAGGGGGTAGGGAGACCCAGTACTTC. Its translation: CASSVVTGGRETQYF.